This TCR beta chain was sequenced during a study of T cell responses to AZD1222 COVID-19 vaccine. The assay was immunoSEQ multiplex PCR, and TCRdb's table has in-frame clones only and misses some. This table has approximately 300,000 clones, 90% to 95% appearing once. Findings and caveats of the study: The span of vaccine-associated CD4 TCRs extended across spike, with dominance at 160-218 and 743-854. The peak T cell response came first, and repertoires were sampled only after it. The reported proportion of spike-specific TCRs targeting unmutated variant regions was nearly half. In a largely white British group with more females than males, clonal diversity was possibly underestimated.

A remark on this clone: Its specificity is not known.

From germline, CDR1 is MDHEN and CDR2 SYDVKM. The CDR3 has 17 amino acids. V shed 5 bases and J 9 bases; nucleotides not matched to a gene: 19. The sample in question was peripheral blood, obtained 28 days after the second AZD1222 dose. The clonotype was recovered from an adult who received the AZD1222 COVID-19 vaccine. The gene calls are TRBV28 and TRBJ2-7; 10 bases fit TRBD1. The CDR3 loop reads CASSPRDRGRRPTVQYF. DNA for the CDR3: TGTGCCAGCAGTCCCCGGGACAGGGGAAGGAGACCTACGGTGCAGTACTTC.